The rows below give T cell receptor beta chains drawn from one sample of a study of alternative splicing in chronic myeloid leukemia remission. From its re-call of the bulk RNA-seq reads, TCRdb lists each CDR3 protein once, without DNA. The sample shows about 300 distinct CDR3 sequences, more than 75% of them seen only once. The sequences come from PBMCs or total blood leukocytes (not recorded which), collected during remission. The receptors shown here come from an adult with chronic myeloid leukemia. Each CDR3 is given with its conserved first and last residue. Clone sizes are given selectively: once, few, many, or a class where the clone is expanded.

v_call: TRBV27
clone_size: -
j_call: TRBJ2-2
cdr3_aa: CASRTDRGPNTGELFF

v_call: TRBV18
clone_size: -
j_call: TRBJ2-1
cdr3_aa: CASSPSGGRSNEQFF

v_call: TRBV5-5
clone_size: -
j_call: TRBJ1-5
cdr3_aa: CASSLGESRPQHF

v_call: TRBV20-1
clone_size: -
j_call: TRBJ1-1
cdr3_aa: CSARRGGNTEAFF

v_call: TRBV29-1
clone_size: -
j_call: TRBJ2-2
cdr3_aa: CSVIIGQSNTGELFF

v_call: TRBV30
clone_size: once
j_call: TRBJ2-4
cdr3_aa: CAWSETFIQYF

v_call: TRBV7-9
clone_size: -
j_call: TRBJ2-7
cdr3_aa: CASSEGLAAYEQYF

v_call: TRBV11-2
clone_size: -
j_call: TRBJ2-7
cdr3_aa: CASSPIRTGGLPYEQYF

v_call: TRBV5-1
clone_size: -
j_call: TRBJ2-7
cdr3_aa: CASSLGSSRTYEQYF

v_call: TRBV12-3/TRBV12-4
clone_size: -
j_call: TRBJ2-3
cdr3_aa: CASSLGARGDTQYF

v_call: TRBV5-1
clone_size: -
j_call: TRBJ2-2
cdr3_aa: CASGLAGVTGELFF

v_call: TRBV4-1
clone_size: -
j_call: TRBJ1-1
cdr3_aa: CASSQGSLGANTEAFF

v_call: TRBV5-6
clone_size: once
j_call: TRBJ1-2
cdr3_aa: CASSLQGSGYGYTF

v_call: TRBV28
clone_size: -
j_call: TRBJ2-7
cdr3_aa: CASSLVAKEQYF

v_call: TRBV5-1
clone_size: -
j_call: TRBJ1-1
cdr3_aa: CASSLVNTEAFF

v_call: TRBV3-1
clone_size: -
j_call: TRBJ1-1
cdr3_aa: CASSEGEALAEAFF

v_call: TRBV7-9
clone_size: -
j_call: TRBJ1-5
cdr3_aa: CASSLAGTKGQPQHF

v_call: TRBV5-1
clone_size: -
j_call: TRBJ2-2
cdr3_aa: CASSPPVGTGIGELFF

v_call: TRBV29-1
clone_size: -
j_call: TRBJ1-1
cdr3_aa: CSVEDGRGTEAFF

v_call: TRBV6-6
clone_size: -
j_call: TRBJ1-2
cdr3_aa: CASSYRGRSLSYGYTF

v_call: TRBV12-3/TRBV12-4
clone_size: -
j_call: TRBJ1-6
cdr3_aa: CASSFRGFDSPLHF

v_call: TRBV19
clone_size: -
j_call: TRBJ1-1
cdr3_aa: CASAQGWYTEAFF

v_call: TRBV19
clone_size: -
j_call: TRBJ2-1
cdr3_aa: CASSIVTGSYNEQFF

v_call: TRBV7-2
clone_size: -
j_call: TRBJ2-2
cdr3_aa: CASSLAALAGATGELFF

v_call: TRBV18
clone_size: -
j_call: TRBJ2-2
cdr3_aa: CASSPSKGTNAGELFF

v_call: TRBV7-9
clone_size: -
j_call: TRBJ1-2
cdr3_aa: CASSLGEYGYTF

v_call: TRBV19
clone_size: -
j_call: TRBJ2-1
cdr3_aa: CASSIVSGPYNEQFF

v_call: TRBV2
clone_size: -
j_call: TRBJ2-7
cdr3_aa: CASSPGLAGGHNEQYF

v_call: TRBV10-3
clone_size: once
j_call: TRBJ2-1
cdr3_aa: CAISDSGTGGVAAYNEQFF

v_call: TRBV5-1
clone_size: -
j_call: TRBJ2-5
cdr3_aa: CASSGGTGGYQETQYF

v_call: TRBV14
clone_size: -
j_call: TRBJ2-1
cdr3_aa: CASSLHRGLAGAQTYNEQFF

v_call: TRBV7-3
clone_size: once
j_call: TRBJ2-3
cdr3_aa: CASSPHVGMPQYF

v_call: TRBV2
clone_size: few
j_call: TRBJ2-1
cdr3_aa: CAGEDGTSNEQFF

v_call: TRBV2
clone_size: -
j_call: TRBJ2-1
cdr3_aa: CASSEDAADEQFF

v_call: TRBV20-1
clone_size: -
j_call: TRBJ2-1
cdr3_aa: CSASRSGSSYHEQFF

v_call: TRBV2
clone_size: -
j_call: TRBJ2-1
cdr3_aa: CARTSGAYNEQFF

v_call: TRBV6-2/TRBV6-3
clone_size: -
j_call: TRBJ2-7
cdr3_aa: CASSYRRSPSYEQYF

v_call: TRBV5-1
clone_size: -
j_call: TRBJ1-6
cdr3_aa: CASSDSDNSPLHF

v_call: TRBV6-4
clone_size: -
j_call: TRBJ2-7
cdr3_aa: CASISQGNAYEQYF

v_call: TRBV10-2
clone_size: -
j_call: TRBJ2-2
cdr3_aa: CASEGGGPGELFF

v_call: TRBV20-1
clone_size: -
j_call: TRBJ1-2
cdr3_aa: CTASGGDGGYTF

v_call: TRBV2
clone_size: -
j_call: TRBJ2-2
cdr3_aa: CASLEDPSRAGELFF

v_call: TRBV2
clone_size: -
j_call: TRBJ1-4
cdr3_aa: CAASKNTGRRALTF